This T cell receptor (beta chain) was sequenced in a study of cytomegalovirus exposure and HLA in healthy donors. Study-level background: Tens of millions of unique TCR sequences came from HLA-typed donors in an early release.

V dropped 4 bases and J dropped 1; count of bases not matched to a gene: 11. CDR3 length equals 17 residues. The germline V gene has CDR1 SGDLS and CDR2 YYNGEE. This PCR relied on a set of 60 Vbeta primers and 13 Jbeta primers. Original data processing: Per a later analysis, the number of unique TCR beta chains was about 80 million, of which 9 million to 14 million were shared. Assay used: immunoSEQ multiplex PCR; TCRdb lists only in-frame clones, some missing. That table gives V, J and clone size, and the DNA gave D and trimming. The sample has under 150,000 clones; around 77% are singletons. This TCR was sampled from a woman aged 45-65 years in good health and CMV-seronegative. The chain carries TRBV9 and TRBJ2-5; TRBD1 aligns across 9 bases. Material for sequencing was PBMCs. CDR3 region: CASSTLGQGMAQETQYF. In nucleotides, the CDR3 is TGTGCCAGCAGCACCTTGGGACAGGGAATGGCCCAAGAGACCCAGTACTTC.